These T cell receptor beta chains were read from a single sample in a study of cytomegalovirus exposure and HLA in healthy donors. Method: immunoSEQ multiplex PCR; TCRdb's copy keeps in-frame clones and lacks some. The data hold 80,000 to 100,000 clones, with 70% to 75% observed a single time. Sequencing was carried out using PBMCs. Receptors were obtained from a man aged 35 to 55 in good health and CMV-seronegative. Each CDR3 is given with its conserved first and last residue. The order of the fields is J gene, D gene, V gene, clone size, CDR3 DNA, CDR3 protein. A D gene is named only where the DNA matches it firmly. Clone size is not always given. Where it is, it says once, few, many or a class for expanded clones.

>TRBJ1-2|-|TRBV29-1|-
TGCAGTGTAAGATTTGAGCTCAAGCCACAGGGCGCTAACTATGGCTACACCTTC
CSVRFELKPQGANYGYTF
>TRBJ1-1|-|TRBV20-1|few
TGCAGTGCAACAGAGAACACTGAAGCTTTCTTT
CSATENTEAFF
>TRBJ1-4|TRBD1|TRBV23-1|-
TGCGCCAGCAGTCAATCGAGCAGGGGGCGACAGGGAGGAATAACTAATGAAAAACTGTTTTTT
CASSQSSRGRQGGITNEKLFF
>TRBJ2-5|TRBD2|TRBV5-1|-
TGCGCCAGCAGCTGGACTAGCGGGGTCCCGGCCCAGTACTTC
CASSWTSGVPAQYF
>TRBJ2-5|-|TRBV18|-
TGTGCCAGCTCACCTCTCCTCCAAGAGACCCAGTACTTC
CASSPLLQETQYF
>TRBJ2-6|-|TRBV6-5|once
TGTGCCAGCAGTTACTCGATTAGTCCTGGGGCCAACGTCCTGACTTTC
CASSYSISPGANVLTF
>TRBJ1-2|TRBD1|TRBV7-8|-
TGTGCCAGCAGCTTATATCAGGGGGGCGACACCTTC
CASSLYQGGDTF
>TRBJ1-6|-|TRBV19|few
TGTGCCAGTAGTATTGTCGGCGGTACACCCCTCCACTTT
CASSIVGGTPLHF
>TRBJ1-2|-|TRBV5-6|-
TGTGCCAGCAGCCTAACAGACCCTAACTATGGCTACACCTTC
CASSLTDPNYGYTF
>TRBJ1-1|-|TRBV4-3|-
TGCGCCAGCAGCCAACAATACAGGGCAACGAACACTGAAGCTTTCTTT
CASSQQYRATNTEAFF
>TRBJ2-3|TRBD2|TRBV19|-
TGTGCCAGTAGTCCTAGCGGGGGGCCGGGCGATACGCAGTATTTT
CASSPSGGPGDTQYF
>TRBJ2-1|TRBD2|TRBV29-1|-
TGCAGCGTCGCCGCGGGAGGGGGCAGGGAGCAGTTCTTC
CSVAAGGGREQFF
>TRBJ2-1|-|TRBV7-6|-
TGTGCCAGCAGCTTAGGTGTCGTGACGGGGGGCTCCAACAATGAGCAGTTCTTC
CASSLGVVTGGSNNEQFF
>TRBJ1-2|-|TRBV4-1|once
TGCGCCAGCAGCTCACGAAGCCAGGGCCACTATGGCTACACCTTC
CASSSRSQGHYGYTF
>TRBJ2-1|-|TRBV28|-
TGTGCCAGCACCCCGAGGGTCTCGGGTGGATACAATGAGCAGTTCTTC
CASTPRVSGGYNEQFF